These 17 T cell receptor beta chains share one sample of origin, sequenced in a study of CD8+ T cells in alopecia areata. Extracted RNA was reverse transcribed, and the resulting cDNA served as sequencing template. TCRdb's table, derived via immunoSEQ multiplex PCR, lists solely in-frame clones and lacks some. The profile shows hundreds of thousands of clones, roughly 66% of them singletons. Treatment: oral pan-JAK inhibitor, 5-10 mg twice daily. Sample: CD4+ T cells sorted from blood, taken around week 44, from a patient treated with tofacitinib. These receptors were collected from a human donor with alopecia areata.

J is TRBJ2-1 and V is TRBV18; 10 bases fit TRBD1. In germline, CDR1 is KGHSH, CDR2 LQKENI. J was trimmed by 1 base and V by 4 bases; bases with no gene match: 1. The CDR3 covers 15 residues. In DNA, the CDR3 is TGTGCCAGCTCACGGGGACAGGGGTCCTACAATGAGCAGTTCTTC. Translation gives CASSRGQGSYNEQFF.

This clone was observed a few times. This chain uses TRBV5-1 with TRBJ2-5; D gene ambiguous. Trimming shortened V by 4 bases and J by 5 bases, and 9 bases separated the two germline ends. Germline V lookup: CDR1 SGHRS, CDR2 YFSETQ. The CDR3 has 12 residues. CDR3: CASSPYGETQYF. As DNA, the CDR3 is TGCGCCAGCAGCCCATACGGGGAGACCCAGTACTTC. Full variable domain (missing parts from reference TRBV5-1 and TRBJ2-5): KAGVTQTPRYLIKTRGQQVTLSCSPISGHRSVSWYQQTPGQGLQFLFEYFSETQRNKGNFPGRFSGRQFSNSRSEMNVSTLELGDSALYLCASSPYGETQYFGPGTRLLVL.

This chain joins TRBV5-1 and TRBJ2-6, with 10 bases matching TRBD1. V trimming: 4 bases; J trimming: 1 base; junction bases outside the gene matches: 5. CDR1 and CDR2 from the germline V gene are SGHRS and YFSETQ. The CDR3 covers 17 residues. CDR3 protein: CASSGTGALSGANVLTF. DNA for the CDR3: TGCGCCAGCAGCGGGACAGGGGCTTTGTCTGGGGCCAACGTCCTGACTTTC.

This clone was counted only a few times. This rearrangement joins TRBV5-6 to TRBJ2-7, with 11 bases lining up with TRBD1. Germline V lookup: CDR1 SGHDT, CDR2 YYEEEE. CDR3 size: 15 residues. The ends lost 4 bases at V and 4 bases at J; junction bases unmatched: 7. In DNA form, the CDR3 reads TGTGCCAGCAGCACGCAGGGGACAGGGGGATACGAGCAGTACTTC. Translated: CASSTQGTGGYEQYF.

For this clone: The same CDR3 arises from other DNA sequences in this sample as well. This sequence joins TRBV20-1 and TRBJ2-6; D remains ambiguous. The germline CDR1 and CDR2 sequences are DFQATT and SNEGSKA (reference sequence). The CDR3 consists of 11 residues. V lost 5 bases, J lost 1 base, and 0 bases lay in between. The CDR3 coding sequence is TGCAGTGCTTCTGGGGCCAACGTCCTGACTTTC. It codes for CSASGANVLTF.

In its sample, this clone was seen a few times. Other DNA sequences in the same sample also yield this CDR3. CDR3 region: CSVVGETYEQYF. The CDR3 DNA reads TGCAGCGTTGTAGGGGAGACCTACGAGCAGTACTTC. The chain is built from TRBV29-1 and TRBJ2-7, with D possibly being TRBD1 or TRBD2 (5 bases each). CDR1 SQVTM and CDR2 ANQGSEA come from the germline V gene. The CDR3 length is 12 residues. Trimming took off 4 bases at V and 2 bases at J, with 9 bases between the two ends.

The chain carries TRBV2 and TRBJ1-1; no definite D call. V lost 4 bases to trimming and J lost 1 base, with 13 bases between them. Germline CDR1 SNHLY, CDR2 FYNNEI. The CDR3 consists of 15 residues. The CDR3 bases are TGTGCCAGCAGTGTACCGGGAGCGAAGAACACTGAAGCTTTCTTT. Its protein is CASSVPGAKNTEAFF. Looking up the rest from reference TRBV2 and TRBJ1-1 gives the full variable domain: EPEVTQTPSHQVTQMGQEVILRCVPISNHLYFYWYRQILGQKVEFLVSFYNNEISEKSEIFDDQFSVERPDGSNFTLKIRSTKLEDSAMYFCASSVPGAKNTEAFFGQGTRLTVV.

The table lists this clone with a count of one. CDR3 sequence: CASSQSRGGTYNEQFF. The CDR3 DNA follows: TGCGCCAGCAGCCAAAGTCGGGGGGGAACCTACAATGAGCAGTTCTTC. The chain is built from TRBV4-3 and TRBJ2-1; 8 bases match TRBD2. The germline gives CDR1 LGHNA, CDR2 YSLEER. This CDR3 has 16 amino acids. V shed 2 bases, J shed 2 bases, and the junction held 5 bases outside the gene matches.

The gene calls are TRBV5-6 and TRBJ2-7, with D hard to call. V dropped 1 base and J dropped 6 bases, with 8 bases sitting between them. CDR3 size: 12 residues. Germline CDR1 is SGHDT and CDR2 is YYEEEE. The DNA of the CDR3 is TGTGCCAGCAGCTTGTCCCTCGCCGAGCAGTACTTC. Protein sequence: CASSLSLAEQYF.

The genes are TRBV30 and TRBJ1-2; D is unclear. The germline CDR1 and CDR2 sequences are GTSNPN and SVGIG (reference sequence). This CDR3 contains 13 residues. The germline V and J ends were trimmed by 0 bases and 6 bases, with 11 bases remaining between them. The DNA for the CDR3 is TGTGCCTGGAGTGTTGGGGTACGGGATGGCTACACCTTC. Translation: CAWSVGVRDGYTF.

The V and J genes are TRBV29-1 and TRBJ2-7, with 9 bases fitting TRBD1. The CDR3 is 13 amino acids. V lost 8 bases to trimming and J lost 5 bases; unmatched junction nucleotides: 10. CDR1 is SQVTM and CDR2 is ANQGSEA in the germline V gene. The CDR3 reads CSFHRQGDHEQYF. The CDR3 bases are TGCAGCTTCCATCGACAGGGGGACCACGAGCAGTACTTC.

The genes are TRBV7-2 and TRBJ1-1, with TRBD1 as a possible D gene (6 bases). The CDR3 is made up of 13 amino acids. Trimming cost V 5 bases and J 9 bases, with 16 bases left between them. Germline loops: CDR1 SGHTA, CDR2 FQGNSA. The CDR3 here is CASSHGGRDKAFF. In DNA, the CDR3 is TGTGCCAGCAGCCATGGGGGGAGGGACAAAGCTTTCTTT.

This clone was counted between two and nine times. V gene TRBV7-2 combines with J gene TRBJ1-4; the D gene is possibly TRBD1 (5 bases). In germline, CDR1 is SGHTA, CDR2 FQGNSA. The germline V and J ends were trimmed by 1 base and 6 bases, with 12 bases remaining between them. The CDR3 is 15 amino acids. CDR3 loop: CASSLGGRGHEKLFF. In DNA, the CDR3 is TGTGCCAGCAGCTTAGGGGGACGGGGACATGAAAAACTGTTTTTT.

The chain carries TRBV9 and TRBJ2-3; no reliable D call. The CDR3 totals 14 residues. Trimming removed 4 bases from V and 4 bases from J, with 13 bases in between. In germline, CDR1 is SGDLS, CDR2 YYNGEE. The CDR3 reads CASSPTISPDTQYF. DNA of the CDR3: TGTGCCAGCAGCCCCACGATTTCCCCAGATACGCAGTATTTT.

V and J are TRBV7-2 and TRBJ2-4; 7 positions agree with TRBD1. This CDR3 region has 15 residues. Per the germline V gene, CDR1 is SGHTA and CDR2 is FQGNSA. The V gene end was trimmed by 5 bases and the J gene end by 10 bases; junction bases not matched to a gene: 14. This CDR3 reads CASSLLGSTGEIQYF. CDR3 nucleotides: TGTGCCAGCAGCCTATTAGGTAGTACAGGGGAAATTCAGTACTTC.

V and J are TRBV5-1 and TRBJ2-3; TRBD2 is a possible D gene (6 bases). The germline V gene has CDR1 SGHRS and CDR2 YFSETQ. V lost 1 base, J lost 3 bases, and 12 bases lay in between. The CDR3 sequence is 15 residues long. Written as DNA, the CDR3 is TGCGCCAGCAGCTTGCGCGGGGTCCGGACAGATACGCAGTATTTT. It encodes CASSLRGVRTDTQYF. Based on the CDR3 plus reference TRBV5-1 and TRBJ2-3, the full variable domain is KAGVTQTPRYLIKTRGQQVTLSCSPISGHRSVSWYQQTPGQGLQFLFEYFSETQRNKGNFPGRFSGRQFSNSRSEMNVSTLELGDSALYLCASSLRGVRTDTQYFGPGTRLTVL.

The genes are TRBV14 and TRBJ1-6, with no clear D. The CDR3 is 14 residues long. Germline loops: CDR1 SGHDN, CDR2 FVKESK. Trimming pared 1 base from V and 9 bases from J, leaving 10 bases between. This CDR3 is CASSQGAQTSPLHF. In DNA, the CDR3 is TGTGCCAGCAGCCAAGGGGCCCAGACTTCACCCCTCCACTTT. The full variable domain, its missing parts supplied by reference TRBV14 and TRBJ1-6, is EAGVTQFPSHSVIEKGQTVTLRCDPISGHDNLYWYRRVMGKEIKFLLHFVKESKQDESGMPNNRFLAERTGGTYSTLKVQPAELEDSGVYFCASSQGAQTSPLHFGNGTRLTVT.